These 3 T cell receptor beta chains originate from one sample sequenced in a study of blood T cell repertoires in COVID-19. Assay: immunoSEQ multiplex PCR; the TCRdb copy retains only in-frame clones and omits some. Here the sample spans fewer than 200,000 clones, approximately 92% being singletons. The source material was peripheral blood. Receptors originate from a woman aged 45-65 years with acute or convalescent COVID-19.

This clone has only one observation. This chain joins TRBV5-6 and TRBJ1-6; TRBD1 agrees at 7 bases. The CDR3 is 15 amino acids. V dropped 4 bases and J dropped 7; count of bases not matched to a gene: 8. Germline assignment: CDR1 SGHDT and CDR2 YYEEEE. CDR3 DNA: TGTGCCAGCAGCCGCCCGACAGGGCTCAATTCACCCCTCCACTTT. Amino acid sequence: CASSRPTGLNSPLHF.

The V and J genes are TRBV5-1 and TRBJ2-5; 7 bases fit TRBD2. The CDR3 runs 15 residues. The V gene end was trimmed by 4 bases and the J gene end by 4 bases; junction bases not matched to a gene: 10. Germline V gene sequence: CDR1 SGHRS, CDR2 YFSETQ. CDR3 DNA sequence: TGCGCCAGCAGCCCTTCAAGAGGGAGGGGAGAGACCCAGTACTTC. This codes for CASSPSRGRGETQYF.

The chain links TRBV5-1 to TRBJ2-6; TRBD1 matches 9 bases. Unmatched junction bases numbered 8, after V lost 7 bases and J lost 0 bases. The CDR3 spans 17 residues. Germline V gene sequence: CDR1 SGHRS, CDR2 YFSETQ. CDR3 residues: CASRPGTGSSGANVLTF. The CDR3, as DNA: TGCGCCAGCCGTCCCGGGACAGGGTCCTCTGGGGCCAACGTCCTGACTTTC.